These T cell receptor beta chains were read from a single sample in a study of post-analysis software for immune sequencing data. TCRdb redid the calling of the PCR reads with MiXCR, one entry per CDR3 protein. This sample yields 600,000 to 700,000 distinct CDR3 sequences, of which 55% to 60% are seen a single time; 11% belongs to the top ten. The source material was blood. These receptors all come from a girl aged 2 to 10 with multiple sclerosis. Both conserved end residues are part of each CDR3. Fields, in order: CDR3 length, clone size, D gene, J gene, V gene, CDR3 DNA, CDR3 protein. A D gene is named only where the DNA matches it firmly. Clone sizes are given selectively: once, few, many, or a class where the clone is expanded.

length: 13
size: few
D: .
J: TRBJ2-7
V: TRBV12-3/TRBV12-4
DNA: TGTGCCAGCACCTTCGGGTCCTCCTACGAGCAGTACTTC
CDR3: CASTFGSSYEQYF

length: 13
size: .
D: TRBD1
J: TRBJ2-7
V: TRBV20-1
DNA: TGCAGTGCTACAGGGGGCAATGGCTACGAGCAGTACTTC
CDR3: CSATGGNGYEQYF

length: 14
size: .
D: .
J: TRBJ1-2
V: TRBV6-1
DNA: TGTGCCAGCAATAAGGACAGAACAAACTATGGTTACACCTTC
CDR3: CASNKDRTNYGYTF

length: 14
size: .
D: TRBD1
J: TRBJ2-5
V: TRBV11-2
DNA: TGTGCCAGCAGCCTTACAGGGGCCCTCGAGACCCAGTACTTC
CDR3: CASSLTGALETQYF

length: 13
size: .
D: .
J: TRBJ2-7
V: TRBV5-6
DNA: TGTGCCAATTTTCGACAGGAGAGCTACGAGCAGTACTTC
CDR3: CANFRQESYEQYF

length: 15
size: .
D: TRBD1
J: TRBJ2-6
V: TRBV19
DNA: TGTGCCAGTAGTGAGGACAGGGAGGGGGCCAACGTCCTGACTTTC
CDR3: CASSEDREGANVLTF

length: 16
size: .
D: TRBD2
J: TRBJ2-5
V: TRBV3-1
DNA: TGTGCCAGCAGCCAAGTTCTAGCGGGAGGTGAAGAGACCCAGTACTTC
CDR3: CASSQVLAGGEETQYF

length: 16
size: .
D: .
J: TRBJ2-1
V: TRBV5-1
DNA: TGCGCCAGCAGCTTGGAGCAGGGTTTGGGATACAATGAGCAGTTCTTC
CDR3: CASSLEQGLGYNEQFF

length: 14
size: .
D: .
J: TRBJ2-1
V: TRBV30
DNA: TGTGCCTGGAATACAGGGAGCTCCTACAATGAGCAGTTCTTC
CDR3: CAWNTGSSYNEQFF

length: 16
size: .
D: .
J: TRBJ2-5
V: TRBV2
DNA: TGTGCCAGCGAGGGCCGGGGCAGGGTTGGGCAAGAGACCCAGTACTTC
CDR3: CASEGRGRVGQETQYF

length: 15
size: .
D: TRBD2
J: TRBJ2-7
V: TRBV7-6
DNA: TGTGCCAGCAGCACAATAGCGGGAGGGGCGGGTGAGCAGTACTTC
CDR3: CASSTIAGGAGEQYF

length: 17
size: .
D: .
J: TRBJ2-1
V: TRBV20-1
DNA: TGCAGTGCTATGGGGAGCGGATTTGGTTTCGAGTGGAATGAGCAGTTCTTC
CDR3: CSAMGSGFGFEWNEQFF

length: 14
size: .
D: .
J: TRBJ2-3
V: TRBV7-6
DNA: TGTGCCAGCAGCTTGACGTCCCAAGCAGATACGCAGTATTTT
CDR3: CASSLTSQADTQYF

length: 14
size: few
D: TRBD1
J: TRBJ1-1
V: TRBV27
DNA: TGTGCCAGCAGGCAGGGGGTTATGAACACTGAAGCTTTCTTT
CDR3: CASRQGVMNTEAFF

length: 13
size: .
D: .
J: TRBJ1-2
V: TRBV20-1
DNA: TGCAGTGCTAGAGATATCGCCAACTATGGCTGCACCTTC
CDR3: CSARDIANYGCTF